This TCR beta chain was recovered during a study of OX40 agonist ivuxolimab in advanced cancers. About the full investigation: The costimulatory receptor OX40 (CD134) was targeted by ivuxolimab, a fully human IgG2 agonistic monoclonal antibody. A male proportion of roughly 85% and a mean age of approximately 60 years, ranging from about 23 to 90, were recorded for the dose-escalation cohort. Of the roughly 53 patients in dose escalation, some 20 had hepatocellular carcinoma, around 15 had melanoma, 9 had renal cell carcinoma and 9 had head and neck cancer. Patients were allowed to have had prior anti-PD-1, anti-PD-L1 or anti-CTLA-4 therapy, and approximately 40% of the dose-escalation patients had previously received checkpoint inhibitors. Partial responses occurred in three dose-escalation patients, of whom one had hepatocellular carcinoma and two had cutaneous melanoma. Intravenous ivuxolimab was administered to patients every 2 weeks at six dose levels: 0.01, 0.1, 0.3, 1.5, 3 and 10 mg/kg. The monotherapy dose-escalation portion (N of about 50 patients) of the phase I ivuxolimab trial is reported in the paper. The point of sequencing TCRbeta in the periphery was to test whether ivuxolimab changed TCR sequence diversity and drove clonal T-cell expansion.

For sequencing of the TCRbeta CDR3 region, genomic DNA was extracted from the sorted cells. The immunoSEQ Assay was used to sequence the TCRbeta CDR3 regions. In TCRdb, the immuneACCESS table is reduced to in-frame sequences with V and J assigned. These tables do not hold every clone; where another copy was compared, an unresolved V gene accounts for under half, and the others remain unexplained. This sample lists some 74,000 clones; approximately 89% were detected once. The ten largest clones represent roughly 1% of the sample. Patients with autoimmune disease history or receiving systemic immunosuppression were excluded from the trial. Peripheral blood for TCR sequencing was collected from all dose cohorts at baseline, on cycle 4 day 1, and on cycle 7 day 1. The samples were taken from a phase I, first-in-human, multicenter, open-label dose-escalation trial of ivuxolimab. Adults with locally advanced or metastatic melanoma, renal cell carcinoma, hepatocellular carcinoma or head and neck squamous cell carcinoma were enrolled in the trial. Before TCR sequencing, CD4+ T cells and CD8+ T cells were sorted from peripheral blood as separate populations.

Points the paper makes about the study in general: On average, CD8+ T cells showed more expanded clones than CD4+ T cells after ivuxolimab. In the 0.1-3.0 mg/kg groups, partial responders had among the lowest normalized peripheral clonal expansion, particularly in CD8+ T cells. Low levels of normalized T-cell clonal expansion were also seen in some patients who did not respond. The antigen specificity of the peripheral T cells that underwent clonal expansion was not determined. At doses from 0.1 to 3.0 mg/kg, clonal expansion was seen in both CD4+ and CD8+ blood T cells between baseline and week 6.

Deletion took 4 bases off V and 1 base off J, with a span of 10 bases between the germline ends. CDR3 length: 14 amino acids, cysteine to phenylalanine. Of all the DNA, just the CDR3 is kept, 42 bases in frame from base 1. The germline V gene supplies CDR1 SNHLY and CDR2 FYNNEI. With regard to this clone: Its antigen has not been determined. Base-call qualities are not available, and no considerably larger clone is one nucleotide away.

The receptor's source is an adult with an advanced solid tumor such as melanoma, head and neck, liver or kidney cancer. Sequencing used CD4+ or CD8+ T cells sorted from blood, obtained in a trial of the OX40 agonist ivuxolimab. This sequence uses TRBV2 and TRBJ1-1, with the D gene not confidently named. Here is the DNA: TGTGCCAGCAGTGCCACCGGGAAGAACACTGAAGCTTTCTTT. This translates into CASSATGKNTEAFF.